This T cell receptor (beta chain) was obtained from a study of Ad26.COV2.S vaccination and SARS-CoV-2 variants. General study points: People who got the vaccine or the placebo had similar non-spike TCR breadth. Breadth, reportedly substantial, characterized the spike-specific CD8+ and CD4+ T cell responses after vaccination.

Profiling relied on immunoSEQ multiplex PCR, and the TCRdb table lists in-frame clones only, not all of them. Among approximately 300,000 clones listed, approximately 86% were seen once. Sample treatment: about 20 received Ad26.COV2.S at low or high dose, single or two shots; roughly 5 received placebo; per-sample allocation not given. Sampling happened 63 days after the first vaccine or placebo injection. The vaccine antigen was prefusion-stabilized Wuhan SARS-CoV-2 spike. In the case of this clone: What it binds is not known.

Per the germline V gene, CDR1 is SEHNR and CDR2 is FQNEAQ (reference sequence). The CDR3 spans 15 residues. The ends were cut back, 4 bases at V and 1 base at J, with 12 bases in the middle. The V and J genes are TRBV7-9 and TRBJ2-3; D may correspond to TRBD1 or TRBD2 (5 bases each). Sequenced material: peripheral blood, taken in a trial of Ad26.COV2.S vaccine versus placebo. The source is a person between 18 and 60 years old who received the Ad26.COV2.S COVID-19 vaccine or a placebo. The CDR3 DNA sequence: TGTGCCAGCAGCTCTGCCGGGGACCGCACAGATACGCAGTATTTT. Protein sequence: CASSSAGDRTDTQYF.